This T cell receptor (beta chain) was sequenced in a study of cytomegalovirus exposure and HLA in healthy donors. General observations from the study: A prior analysis recorded that most TCR beta V segments were productive about 87% or about 30% of the time. Rare TCR sequences predominated, though certain public TCRs were found in many donors.

Comment on this clone: Its antigen remains unidentified.

With 4 bases removed from V and 6 bases from J, the gap between germline ends came to 14 bases. Germline CDR1 SQVTM, CDR2 ANQGSEA. The CDR3 length is 13 residues. The PCR made use of 60 Vbeta and 13 Jbeta primers. TCRdb's copy holds only in-frame clones and misses some; the assay was immunoSEQ multiplex PCR. This sample carries roughly 220,000 clones, approximately 85% of them seen once, and the ten largest clones take around 3%. The chain uses TRBV29-1 and TRBJ2-3, with D uncertain. The receptor was derived from a woman aged 35 to 49 in good health and CMV-seronegative. Sample: PBMCs. The CDR3 DNA sequence: TGCAGCGTTGGATTACAGTCCGTGGATACGCAGTATTTT. Its translation: CSVGLQSVDTQYF.